The next 15 T cell receptor beta chains were all read from a single sample in a study of T cells in localized non-small cell lung cancer. Method: immunoSEQ multiplex PCR; TCRdb's copy keeps in-frame clones and lacks some. This sample has approximately 35,000 clones, with around 90% found just once. The starting material was PBMCs, obtained before any cancer treatment. The receptor set was obtained from a man aged 40-75 years with stage II lung adenocarcinoma.

This CDR3 reads CASSANSNQPQHF. Written as DNA, the CDR3 is TGTGCCAGCAGCGCGAACTCCAATCAGCCCCAGCATTTT. V and J are TRBV6-6 and TRBJ1-5; D is ambiguous. Trimming took 6 bases from V and 3 from J, leaving 9 bases between them. Germline lookup yields CDR1 MNHNY and CDR2 SVGAGI (reference sequence). The CDR3 runs to 13 residues.

The chain has TRBV5-4 and TRBJ2-5, with no clear D. V was cut by 1 base and J by 5 bases, with 3 bases left in between. Germline lookup yields CDR1 SGHNT and CDR2 YYREEE (reference sequence). This CDR3 is built from 11 residues. DNA for the CDR3: TGTGCCAGCAGCTTGATGGAGACCCAGTACTTC. Its protein is CASSLMETQYF.

This chain links TRBV7-7 with TRBJ2-1, with TRBD1 matching 8 bases. The CDR3 has 14 amino acids. CDR1 and CDR2 from the germline V gene are SSHAT and FNYEAQ (reference sequence). The junction had 4 bases not matched to a gene; V was cut back by 2 bases and J by 7 bases. The CDR3 region is CASSLTGGLNEQFF. The DNA for the CDR3 is TGTGCCAGCAGCTTAACAGGGGGACTTAATGAGCAGTTCTTC.

This rearrangement joins TRBV9 to TRBJ2-7; 7 bases fit TRBD2. The germline CDR1 and CDR2 sequences are SGDLS and YYNGEE. CDR3 size: 14 residues. After removal of 2 bases from V and 6 bases from J, the junction contained 8 bases not matched to a gene. CDR3: CASSVSGTLGEQYF. CDR3 DNA: TGTGCCAGCAGCGTCAGCGGGACCCTCGGCGAGCAGTACTTC.

The rearrangement links TRBV19 to TRBJ1-2; D not resolved. Germline values: CDR1 LNHDA, CDR2 SQIVND (reference sequence). Between the trimmed V and J ends, which lost 3 bases and 8 bases, there was a span of 10 bases. The CDR3 has 12 residues. The CDR3 loop is CASSMTGRGYTF. DNA for the CDR3: TGTGCCAGTAGTATGACCGGGCGAGGCTACACCTTC.

This sequence joins TRBV11-2 and TRBJ2-5; TRBD1 might be the D (5 bases). This CDR3 has 13 residues. V lost 2 bases and J lost 1, with 5 bases in between. Per germline, CDR1 SGHAT and CDR2 FQNNGV. Written as DNA, the CDR3 is TGTGCCAGCAGCTTACAGGGCCAAGAGACCCAGTACTTC. This sequence encodes CASSLQGQETQYF.

The chain recombines TRBV27 with TRBJ2-1, with D unresolved. V shed 3 bases and J shed 4 bases, with 7 bases lying between them. The germline V gene has CDR1 MNHEY and CDR2 SMNVEV (reference sequence). The CDR3 loop spans 13 amino acids. The CDR3 bases are TGTGCCAGCAGTTTGATTGATTACAATGAGCAGTTCTTC. Residues: CASSLIDYNEQFF.

This sequence joins TRBV11-2 and TRBJ1-4; no definite D call. Trimming pared 5 bases from V and 7 bases from J, leaving 11 bases between. The CDR3 loop spans 13 amino acids. CDR1 SGHAT and CDR2 FQNNGV come from the germline V gene. For the CDR3, the DNA is TGTGCCAGCAGCGCATTTGGCAGTGAAAAACTGTTTTTT. This gives the protein CASSAFGSEKLFF.

The V gene is TRBV18, the J gene TRBJ2-5, with a possible D match to TRBD1 (5 bases). Germline V lookup: CDR1 KGHSH, CDR2 LQKENI. The V gene lost 4 bases and the J gene lost 7 bases, with 16 bases spanning the gap. The CDR3 is made up of 14 amino acids. The CDR3 sequence: CASSLTPRESTQYF. CDR3 DNA sequence: TGTGCCAGCTCACTCACCCCCAGGGAATCGACCCAGTACTTC.

This chain links TRBV15 with TRBJ2-2; D could derive from TRBD1 or TRBD2 (5 bases each). V was trimmed by 6 bases and J by 4 bases, leaving 12 bases between them. CDR1 is LNHNV and CDR2 is YYDKDF in the germline V gene (reference sequence). CDR3 length equals 14 residues. In DNA, the CDR3 is TGTGCCACCAGAGGTCAGGGAGTCACCGGGGAGCTGTTTTTT. This encodes CATRGQGVTGELFF.

The chain combines TRBV28 with TRBJ2-7, with 7 bases matching TRBD1. V shed 1 base, J shed 1 base, and the junction held 10 bases outside the gene matches. The V gene's germline CDR1 is MDHEN and CDR2 SYDVKM. The CDR3 has 17 amino acids. The CDR3 loop is CASSLFGLDRESYEQYF. The CDR3 coding sequence is TGTGCCAGCAGTTTATTTGGCCTCGACAGGGAGTCCTACGAGCAGTACTTC.

This clone was recorded only once. The V gene is TRBV4-1, the J gene TRBJ1-4, with D hard to call. Trimming pared 1 base from V and 7 bases from J, leaving 4 bases between. In germline, CDR1 is MGHRA, CDR2 YSYEKL. This CDR3 region has 12 residues. CDR3 loop: CASSQGAEKLFF. CDR3 in DNA: TGCGCCAGCAGCCAAGGAGCTGAAAAACTGTTTTTT.

This clone was recorded once. The chain combines TRBV19 with TRBJ2-1; the match to TRBD2 covers 10 bases. Trimming at V came to 6 bases and at J to 6 bases, leaving 5 bases not matched to a gene. CDR3 size: 14 residues. CDR1 is LNHDA, CDR2 SQIVND, per germline (reference sequence). CDR3 region: CASSLGLAVNEQFF. CDR3 bases: TGTGCCAGTAGCCTTGGACTAGCGGTCAATGAGCAGTTCTTC.

Only one count was recorded for this clone. The chain combines TRBV7-9 with TRBJ2-7, with 8 bases aligning to TRBD1. Per the germline V gene, CDR1 is SEHNR and CDR2 is FQNEAQ (reference sequence). The CDR3 consists of 14 residues. The J segment lost 0 bases and the V segment lost 4 bases, leaving 2 bases of the junction unmatched. The CDR3 region is CASSSGQGSYEQYF. The DNA for the CDR3 is TGTGCCAGCAGCTCCGGACAGGGCTCCTACGAGCAGTACTTC.

The chain combines TRBV14 with TRBJ2-1, with D maybe TRBD2 (5 bases). This CDR3 is 15 amino acids long. Trimming took off 4 bases at V and 7 bases at J, with 17 bases between the two ends. CDR1 is SGHDN, CDR2 FVKESK, per germline. The CDR3 bases are TGTGCCAGCAGCCCCTCTGCCGGGTCGGGGAATGAGCAGTTCTTC. Protein product: CASSPSAGSGNEQFF.